This T cell receptor beta chain is from a study of patients and donors after allogeneic stem cell transplantation. The CDR3 loop spans 14 amino acids. Germline loops: CDR1 SGHRS, CDR2 YFSETQ. Trimming cost V 2 bases and J 3 bases, with 11 bases left between them. This clonotype appeared a few times. TCRdb analysed the RT-PCR reads with MiXCR anew, one entry per CDR3 protein. The sample records some 200,000 distinct CDR3 sequences, around two fifths being singletons. This clonotype was obtained from a human donor who was either an allogeneic HSCT recipient or a stem cell or donor lymphocyte infusion donor (not recorded which). It is not recorded whose cells these are; they may come from a transplant donor. The J gene is TRBJ1-1, the V gene TRBV5-1; no firm D call. Specimen: blood, either unsorted or a sorted T cell fraction (not recorded which). In nucleotides, the CDR3 is TGCGCCAGCAGCTTATATCGGGGTTACACTGAAGCTTTCTTT. Its translation is CASSLYRGYTEAFF.